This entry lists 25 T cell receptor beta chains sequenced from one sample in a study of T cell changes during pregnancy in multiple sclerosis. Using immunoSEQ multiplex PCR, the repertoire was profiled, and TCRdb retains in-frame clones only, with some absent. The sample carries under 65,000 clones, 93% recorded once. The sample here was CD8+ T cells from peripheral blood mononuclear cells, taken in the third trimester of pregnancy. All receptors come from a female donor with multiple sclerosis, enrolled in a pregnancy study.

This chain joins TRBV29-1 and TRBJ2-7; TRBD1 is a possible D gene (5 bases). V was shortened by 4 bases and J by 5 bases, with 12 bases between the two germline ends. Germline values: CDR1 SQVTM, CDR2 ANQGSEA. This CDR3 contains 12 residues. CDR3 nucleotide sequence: TGCAGCGTTGTGTTCCAGGGAAACGAGCAGTACTTC. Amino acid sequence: CSVVFQGNEQYF.

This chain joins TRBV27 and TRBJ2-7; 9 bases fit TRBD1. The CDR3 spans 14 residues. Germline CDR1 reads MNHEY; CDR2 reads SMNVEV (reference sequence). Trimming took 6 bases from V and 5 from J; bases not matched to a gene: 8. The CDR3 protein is CASSLWTGADEQYF. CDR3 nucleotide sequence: TGTGCCAGCAGCCTGTGGACAGGGGCAGACGAGCAGTACTTC.

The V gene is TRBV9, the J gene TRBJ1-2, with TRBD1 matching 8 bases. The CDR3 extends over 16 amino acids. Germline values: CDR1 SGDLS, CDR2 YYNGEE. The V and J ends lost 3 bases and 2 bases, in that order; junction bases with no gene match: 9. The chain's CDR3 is CASSAQGVHINYGYTF. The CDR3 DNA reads TGTGCCAGCAGCGCACAGGGGGTACACATCAACTATGGCTACACCTTC.

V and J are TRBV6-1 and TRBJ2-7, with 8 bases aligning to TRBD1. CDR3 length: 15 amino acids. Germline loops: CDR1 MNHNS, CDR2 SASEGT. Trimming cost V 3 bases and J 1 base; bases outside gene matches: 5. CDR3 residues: CASSDGWTGSYEQYF. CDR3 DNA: TGTGCCAGCAGTGATGGCTGGACAGGGTCCTACGAGCAGTACTTC.

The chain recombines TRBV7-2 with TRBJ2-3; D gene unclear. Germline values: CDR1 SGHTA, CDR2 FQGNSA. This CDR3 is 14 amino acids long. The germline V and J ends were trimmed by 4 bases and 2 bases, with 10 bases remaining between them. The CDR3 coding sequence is TGTGCCAGCAGCTCTTGGCGGCTCACAGATACGCAGTATTTT. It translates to CASSSWRLTDTQYF.

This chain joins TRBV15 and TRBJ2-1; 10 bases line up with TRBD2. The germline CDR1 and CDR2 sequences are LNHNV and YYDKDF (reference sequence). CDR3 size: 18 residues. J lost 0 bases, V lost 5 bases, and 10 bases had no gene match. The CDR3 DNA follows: TGTGCCACCAGCGGCGGACTAGCGGACGTCAGCTCCTACAATGAGCAGTTCTTC. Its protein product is CATSGGLADVSSYNEQFF.

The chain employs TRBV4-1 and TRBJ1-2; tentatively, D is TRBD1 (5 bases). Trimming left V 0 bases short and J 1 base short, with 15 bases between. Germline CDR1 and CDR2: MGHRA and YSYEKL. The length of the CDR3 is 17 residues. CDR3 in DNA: TGCGCCAGCAGCCAAGAGGGGGGGTTAGTTTTTAACTATGGCTACACCTTC. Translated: CASSQEGGLVFNYGYTF.

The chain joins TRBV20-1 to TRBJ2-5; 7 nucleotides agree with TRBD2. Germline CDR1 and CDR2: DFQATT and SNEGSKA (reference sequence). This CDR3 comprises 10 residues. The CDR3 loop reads CTAGQETQYF. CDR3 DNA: TGCACAGCGGGGCAAGAGACCCAGTACTTC.

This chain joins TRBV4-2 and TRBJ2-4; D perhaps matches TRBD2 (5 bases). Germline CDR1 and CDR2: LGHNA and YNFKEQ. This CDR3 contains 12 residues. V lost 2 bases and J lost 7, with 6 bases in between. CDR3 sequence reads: CASSQWRNIQYF. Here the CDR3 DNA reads TGTGCCAGCAGCCAATGGAGGAACATTCAGTACTTC.

CDR3 in amino acids: CASSPTGTGSTDTQYF. The CDR3 DNA sequence: TGTGCCAGCAGCCCCACCGGGACAGGGAGCACAGATACGCAGTATTTT. The gene calls are TRBV4-2 and TRBJ2-3, with 9 bases identical to TRBD1. J was trimmed by 0 bases and V by 4 bases; bases with no gene match: 5. Germline V gene sequence: CDR1 LGHNA, CDR2 YNFKEQ. The CDR3 runs to 16 residues.

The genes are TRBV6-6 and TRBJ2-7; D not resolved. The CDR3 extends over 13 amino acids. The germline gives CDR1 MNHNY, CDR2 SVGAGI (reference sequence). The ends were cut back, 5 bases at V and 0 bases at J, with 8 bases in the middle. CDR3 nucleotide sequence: TGTGCCAGCAGTCCTCCGTTCTCCTACGAGCAGTACTTC. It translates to CASSPPFSYEQYF.

The CDR3, as DNA: TGTGCCAGCCAACAGGGGGCGAGTACCGGGGAGCTGTTTTTT. This gives the protein CASQQGASTGELFF. The chain has TRBV6-5 and TRBJ2-2; 9 bases match TRBD1. Germline assignment: CDR1 MNHEY and CDR2 SVGAGI. This CDR3 has 14 amino acids. V shed 8 bases, J shed 5 bases, and the junction held 6 bases outside the gene matches.

This chain's CDR3 is CASTLYNTGELFF. In DNA, the CDR3 is TGTGCCAGCACCCTCTATAACACCGGGGAGCTGTTTTTT. The chain carries TRBV28 and TRBJ2-2; the D is unclear. CDR3 length: 13 amino acids. The V gene lost 7 bases and the J gene lost 2 bases, with 8 bases spanning the gap. Germline V CDR1 and CDR2: MDHEN, SYDVKM.

The CDR3 region is CAWSAGTSREETQYF. In DNA form, the CDR3 reads TGTGCCTGGAGTGCTGGGACTAGCAGGGAAGAGACCCAGTACTTC. The chain uses TRBV30 and TRBJ2-5, with 9 bases lining up with TRBD2. This CDR3 is 15 amino acids long. Germline trimming cut 1 base from V and 3 bases from J; bases unmatched to any gene: 6. CDR1 is GTSNPN and CDR2 is SVGIG in the germline V gene (reference sequence).

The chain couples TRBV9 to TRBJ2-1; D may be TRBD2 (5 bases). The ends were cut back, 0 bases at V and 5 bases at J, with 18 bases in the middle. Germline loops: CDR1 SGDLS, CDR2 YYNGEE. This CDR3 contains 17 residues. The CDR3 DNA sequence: TGTGCCAGCAGCGTAGACCTTGGGAGTCGGATCAACAATGAGCAGTTCTTC. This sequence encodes CASSVDLGSRINNEQFF.

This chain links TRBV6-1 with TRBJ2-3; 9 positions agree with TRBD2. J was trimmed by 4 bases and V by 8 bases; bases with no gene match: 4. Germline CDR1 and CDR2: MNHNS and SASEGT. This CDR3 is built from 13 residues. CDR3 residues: CASEREVADTQYF. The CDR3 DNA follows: TGTGCCAGCGAGCGGGAGGTCGCAGATACGCAGTATTTT.

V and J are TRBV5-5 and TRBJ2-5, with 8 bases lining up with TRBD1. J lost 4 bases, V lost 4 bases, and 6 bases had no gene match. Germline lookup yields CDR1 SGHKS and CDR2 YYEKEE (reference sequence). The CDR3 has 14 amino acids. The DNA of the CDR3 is TGTGCCAGCAGCCGAGGACAGGGCCCAGAGACCCAGTACTTC. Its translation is CASSRGQGPETQYF. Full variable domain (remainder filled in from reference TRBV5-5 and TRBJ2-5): DAGVTQSPTHLIKTRGQQVTLRCSPISGHKSVSWYQQVLGQGPQFIFQYYEKEERGRGNFPDRFSARQFPNYSSELNVNALLLGDSALYLCASSRGQGPETQYFGPGTRLLVL.

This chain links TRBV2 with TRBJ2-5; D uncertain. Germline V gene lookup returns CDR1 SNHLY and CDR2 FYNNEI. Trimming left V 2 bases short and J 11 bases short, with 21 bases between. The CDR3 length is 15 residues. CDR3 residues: CASSESNDFYSQQYF. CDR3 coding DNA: TGTGCCAGCAGTGAATCAAACGACTTCTACTCCCAGCAGTACTTC.

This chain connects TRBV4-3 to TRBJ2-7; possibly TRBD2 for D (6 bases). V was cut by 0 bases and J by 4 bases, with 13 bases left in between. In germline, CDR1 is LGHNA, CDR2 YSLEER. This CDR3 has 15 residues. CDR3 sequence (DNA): TGCGCCAGCAGCCAAGAGAGGTCACTAGCTTACGAGCAGTACTTC. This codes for CASSQERSLAYEQYF.

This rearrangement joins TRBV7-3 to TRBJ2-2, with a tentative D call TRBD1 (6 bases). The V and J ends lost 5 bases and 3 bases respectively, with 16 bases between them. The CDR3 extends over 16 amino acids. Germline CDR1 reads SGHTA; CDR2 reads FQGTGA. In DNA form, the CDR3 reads TGTGCCAGCAGCCAACTAGGGACAACTTACACCGGGGAGCTGTTTTTT. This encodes CASSQLGTTYTGELFF.

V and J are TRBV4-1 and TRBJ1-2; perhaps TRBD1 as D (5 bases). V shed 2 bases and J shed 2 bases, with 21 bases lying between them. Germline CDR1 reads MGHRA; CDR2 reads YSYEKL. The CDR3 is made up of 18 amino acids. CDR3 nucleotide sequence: TGCGCCAGCAGCCAACCCACTATTCGGACACAAGAAAACTATGGCTACACCTTC. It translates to CASSQPTIRTQENYGYTF.

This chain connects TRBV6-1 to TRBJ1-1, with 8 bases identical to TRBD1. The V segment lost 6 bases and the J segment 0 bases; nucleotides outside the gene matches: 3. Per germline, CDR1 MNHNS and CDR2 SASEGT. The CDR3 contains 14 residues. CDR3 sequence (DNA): TGTGCCAGCAGGGACAGGGCGATGAACACTGAAGCTTTCTTT. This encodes CASRDRAMNTEAFF.

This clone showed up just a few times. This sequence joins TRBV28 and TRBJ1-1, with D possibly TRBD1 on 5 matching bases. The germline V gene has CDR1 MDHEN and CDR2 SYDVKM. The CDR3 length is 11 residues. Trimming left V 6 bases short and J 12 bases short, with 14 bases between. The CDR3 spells CASSTRGGPFF. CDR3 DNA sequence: TGTGCCAGCAGCACCCGGGGGGGACCTTTCTTT.

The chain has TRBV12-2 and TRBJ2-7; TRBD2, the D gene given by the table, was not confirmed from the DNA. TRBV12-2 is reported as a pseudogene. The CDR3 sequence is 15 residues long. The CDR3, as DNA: TGTGCAAGTCGCTGCCGGGTCACGAGCTCCTACGAGCAGTACTTC. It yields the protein CASRCRVTSSYEQYF.

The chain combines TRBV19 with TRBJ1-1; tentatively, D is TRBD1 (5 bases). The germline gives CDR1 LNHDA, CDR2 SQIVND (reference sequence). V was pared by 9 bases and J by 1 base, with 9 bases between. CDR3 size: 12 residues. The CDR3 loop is CARRGENTEAFF. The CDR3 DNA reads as TGTGCCAGGCGGGGGGAGAACACTGAAGCTTTCTTT. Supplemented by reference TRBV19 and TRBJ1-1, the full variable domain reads DGGITQSPKYLFRKEGQNVTLSCEQNLNHDAMYWYRQDPGQGLRLIYYSQIVNDFQKGDIAEGYSVSREKKESFPLTVTSAQKNPTAFYLCARRGENTEAFFGQGTRLTVV.